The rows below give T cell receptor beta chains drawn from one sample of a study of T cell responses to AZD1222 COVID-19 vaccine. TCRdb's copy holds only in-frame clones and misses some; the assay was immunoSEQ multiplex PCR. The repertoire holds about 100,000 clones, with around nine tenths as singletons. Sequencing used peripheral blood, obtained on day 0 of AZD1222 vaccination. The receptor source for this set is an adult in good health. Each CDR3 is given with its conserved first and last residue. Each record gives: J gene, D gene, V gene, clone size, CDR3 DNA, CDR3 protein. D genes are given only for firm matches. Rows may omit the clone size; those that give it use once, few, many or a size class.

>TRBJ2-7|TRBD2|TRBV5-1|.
TGCGCCAGCGCCAGCGGTCGGGGACTAGCGGGCTCCGAGCAGTACTTC
CASASGRGLAGSEQYF
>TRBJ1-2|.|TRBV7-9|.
TGTGCCAGCAGCCCGGGGACGGAAGGGGGCTACACCTTC
CASSPGTEGGYTF
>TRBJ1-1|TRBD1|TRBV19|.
TGTGCCAGTAGTATTCGCGACAGGGCTGAAGCTTTCTTT
CASSIRDRAEAFF
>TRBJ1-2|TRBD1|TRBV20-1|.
TGCAGTGCGTACGACAGGGACGGCTACACCTTC
CSAYDRDGYTF
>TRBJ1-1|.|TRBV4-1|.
TGCGCCAGCAGCCAAGAGGAAGGGACGTTGAACACTGAAGCTTTCTTT
CASSQEEGTLNTEAFF
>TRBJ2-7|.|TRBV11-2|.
TGTGCCAGCAGCTCAGAAGTGGGGGAAAGGGGCTCCTACGAGCAGTACTTC
CASSSEVGERGSYEQYF
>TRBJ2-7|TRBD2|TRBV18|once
TGTGCCAGCTCACCTCCGGGACTAGCGGACTCCTACGAGCAGTACTTC
CASSPPGLADSYEQYF
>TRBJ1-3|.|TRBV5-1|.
TGCGCCAGCAGCTTGGAGGGCTCTGGAAACACCATATATTTT
CASSLEGSGNTIYF
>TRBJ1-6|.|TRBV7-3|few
TGTGCCAGCAGCGCCTTACCGGGTCCCAATTCACCCCTCCACTTT
CASSALPGPNSPLHF
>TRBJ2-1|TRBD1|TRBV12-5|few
TGTGCTAGTGGTCTCCGGGACAGATACAATGAGCAGTTCTTC
CASGLRDRYNEQFF
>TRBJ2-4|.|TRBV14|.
TGTGCCAGCAGCCAGACCCGGCCAGGTTTGGGGGTTGAGACGTTAGCCAAAAACATTCAGTACTTC
CASSQTRPGLGVETLAKNIQYF
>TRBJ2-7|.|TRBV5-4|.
TGTGCCAGCAGCTTGGCCGAACGGTCCTCCTACGAGCAGTACTTC
CASSLAERSSYEQYF
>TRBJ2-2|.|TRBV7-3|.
TGTGCCAGCAGTCCGCAGACGGGACACCCAACCGGGGAGCTGTTTTTT
CASSPQTGHPTGELFF
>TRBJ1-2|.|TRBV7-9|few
TGTGCCAGCAGCTTAGGGAGGAAACAGGGTCAAAGTTTGGGCTATGGCTACACCTTC
CASSLGRKQGQSLGYGYTF
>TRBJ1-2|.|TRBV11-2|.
TGTGCCAGCAGCTTGGGCGTAGGCCGAAATCACTATGGCTACACCTTC
CASSLGVGRNHYGYTF
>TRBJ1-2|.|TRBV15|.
TGTGCCACCAGCAAGGGCGGTAACTATGGCTACACCTTC
CATSKGGNYGYTF
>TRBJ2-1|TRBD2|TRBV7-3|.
TGTGCCAGCAGCACCAGCGGGGGGGCCGCCGACAATGAGCAGTTCTTC
CASSTSGGAADNEQFF
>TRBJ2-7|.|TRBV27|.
TGTGCCAGCAGTTTCGCCGCCTCCTACGAGCAGTACTTC
CASSFAASYEQYF
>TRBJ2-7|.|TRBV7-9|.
TGTGCCAGCAGTCTAACAGGCGGGTACGAGCAGTACTTC
CASSLTGGYEQYF
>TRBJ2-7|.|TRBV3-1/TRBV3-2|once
TGTGCCAGCAGCCAAGCCCTAGTTCTCACCGAGCAGTACTTC
CASSQALVLTEQYF
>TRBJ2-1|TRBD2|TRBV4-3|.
TGCGCCAGCAGCCATAGCGGGATAGGTAATGAGCAGTTCTTC
CASSHSGIGNEQFF
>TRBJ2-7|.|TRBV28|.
TGTGCCAGCAGTTCATGGGGACGGTCCTACGAGCAGTACTTC
CASSSWGRSYEQYF
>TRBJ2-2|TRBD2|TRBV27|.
TGTGCCAGCACTTGGCTAGCGGGCACCGGGGAGCTGTTTTTT
CASTWLAGTGELFF
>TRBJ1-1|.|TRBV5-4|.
TGTGCCAGCAGCTTAGCGGCGGGGGGCTGGACTGAAGCTTTCTTT
CASSLAAGGWTEAFF
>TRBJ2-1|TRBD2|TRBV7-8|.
TGTGCCAGCAGCTTAGCGGGAGGGTCAGCGGAGCAGTTCTTC
CASSLAGGSAEQFF
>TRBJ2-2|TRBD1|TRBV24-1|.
TGTGCCACCAGTGATCCAGGGGGCGTTGGGACCGGGGAGCTGTTTTTT
CATSDPGGVGTGELFF
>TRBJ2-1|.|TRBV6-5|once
TGTGCCAGCAGTTACCGTCTAGCTAATGAGCAGTTCTTC
CASSYRLANEQFF
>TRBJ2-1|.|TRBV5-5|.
TGTGCCAGCATCCTCCGGGCCACCAATGAGCAGTTCTTC
CASILRATNEQFF
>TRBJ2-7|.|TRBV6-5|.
TGTGCCAGCAGCTTAGAACAGGGTTCCCCCTACGAGCAGTACTTC
CASSLEQGSPYEQYF
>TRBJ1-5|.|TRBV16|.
TGTGCCAGCAGCCAATCGCGGGGGATGGACAATCAGCCCCAGCATTTT
CASSQSRGMDNQPQHF
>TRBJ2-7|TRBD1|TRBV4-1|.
TGCGCCAGCAGCCCGGGACAGGGAGACGAGCAGTACTTC
CASSPGQGDEQYF
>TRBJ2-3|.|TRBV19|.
TGTGCCAGTAGTATAGGGGGACCAAGCACAGATACGCAGTATTTT
CASSIGGPSTDTQYF
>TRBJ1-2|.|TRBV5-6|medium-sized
TGTGCCAGCAGCCGTGGGGACTATGGCTACACCTTC
CASSRGDYGYTF
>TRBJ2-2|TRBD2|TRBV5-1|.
TGCGCCAGCAGCCCCCGGGCTAGCGGGGGCTCGGGGGAGCTGTTTTTT
CASSPRASGGSGELFF
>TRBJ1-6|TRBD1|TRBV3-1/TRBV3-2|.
TGTGCCAGCAGCCAAGGGACAGGGAATTCACCCCTCCACTTT
CASSQGTGNSPLHF
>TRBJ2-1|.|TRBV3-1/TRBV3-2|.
TGTGCCAGCAGCCCTTTAGCAGAAACCCGCAACAATGAGCAGTTCTTC
CASSPLAETRNNEQFF
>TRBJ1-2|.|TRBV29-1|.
TGCAGCGTTCCAACCTCCTATGACGGTGGCTACACCTTC
CSVPTSYDGGYTF
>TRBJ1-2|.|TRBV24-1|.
TGTGCCACCAGTGATTTTTGGGGGAATGGCTACACCTTC
CATSDFWGNGYTF
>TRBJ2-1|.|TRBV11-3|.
TGTGCCAGCAGCTCCTTAGGTTATCGCGGGCCCTCCTACAATGAGCAGTTCTTC
CASSSLGYRGPSYNEQFF
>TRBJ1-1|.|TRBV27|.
TGTGCCAGCAGTAGAGGACGTCTGAACACTGAAGCTTTCTTT
CASSRGRLNTEAFF